This TCR beta chain originates from a study of blood T cell repertoires in COVID-19. Study-level information: COVID-19 samples, acute and convalescent, were from the United States, Italy and Spain. PBMCs, B-cell-depleted T cells, or T cells were the source of the cDNA or gDNA that made up the material.

In the source study's methods: Amplification with reference gene primers provided the estimates of nucleated cell counts. The repertoire was sequenced with immunoSEQ multiplex PCR; TCRdb's copy has only in-frame clones and lacks some. Clone size and V and J calls were adopted from that table, with D and trimming inferred from the DNA. The data hold 87,000 or so clones, with 80% to 90% observed a single time. This clone was observed many times. The CDR3 totals 16 residues. Between the trimmed V and J ends, which lost 4 bases and 7 bases, there was a span of 19 bases. CDR1 and CDR2 (germline): LGHDT, YNNKEL (reference sequence).

The chain employs TRBV3-1 (or the pseudogene TRBV3-2) and TRBJ1-4; possibly TRBD1 for D (6 bases). Sequencing input: peripheral blood. The receptor comes from a human donor with acute or convalescent COVID-19. The donor label of this sample is uncertain. The CDR3: CASSPSTGSWFEKLFF. In DNA form, the CDR3 reads TGTGCCAGCAGCCCCTCCACAGGGAGTTGGTTTGAAAAACTGTTTTTT.